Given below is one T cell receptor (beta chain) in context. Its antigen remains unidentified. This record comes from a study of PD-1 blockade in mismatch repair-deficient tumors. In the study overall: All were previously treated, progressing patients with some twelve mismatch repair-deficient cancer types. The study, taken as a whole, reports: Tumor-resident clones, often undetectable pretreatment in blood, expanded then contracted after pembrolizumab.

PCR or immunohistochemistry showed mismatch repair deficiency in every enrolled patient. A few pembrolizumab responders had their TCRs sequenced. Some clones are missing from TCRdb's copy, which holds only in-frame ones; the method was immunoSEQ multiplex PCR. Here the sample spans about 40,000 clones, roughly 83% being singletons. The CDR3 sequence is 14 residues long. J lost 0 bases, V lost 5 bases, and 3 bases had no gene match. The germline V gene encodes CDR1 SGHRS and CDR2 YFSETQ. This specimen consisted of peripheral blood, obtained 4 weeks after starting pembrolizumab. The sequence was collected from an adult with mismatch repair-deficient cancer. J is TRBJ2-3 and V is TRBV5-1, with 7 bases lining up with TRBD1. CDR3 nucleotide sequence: TGCGCCAGCAGGCAGGGGGTTAGCACAGATACGCAGTATTTT. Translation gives CASRQGVSTDTQYF.